What follows are 24 T cell receptor beta chains derived from one specimen sequenced in a study of blood T cells in healthy people across ages. A second about 7 to 11 cycle PCR used barcoded and J-beta primers. TCRdb re-derived calls from the 5' RACE reads in MiXCR, one entry per CDR3 protein. The data hold roughly 1.4 million distinct CDR3 sequences, with approximately 60% observed a single time. Source material: blood. The origin of the receptors is a man aged 18 to 29 in good health.

The V call is TRBV30, the J call TRBJ1-1; D unclear. The CDR3 is made up of 14 amino acids. Trimming shortened V by 2 bases and J by 1 base, and 11 bases separated the two germline ends. The V gene's germline CDR1 is GTSNPN and CDR2 SVGIG (reference sequence). The CDR3 DNA reads TGTGCCTGGAGTAGGACCCCCACGAACACTGAAGCTTTCTTT. It encodes CAWSRTPTNTEAFF.

V is TRBV12-3 or TRBV12-4 and J is TRBJ2-1, with 12 bases lining up with TRBD2. The CDR3 runs 14 residues. Losses at the gene ends were 3 bases for V and 8 bases for J; bases not matched to a gene: 2. The CDR3, as DNA: TGTGCCAGCAGTTTGACTAGCGGGAGCCATGAGCAGTTCTTC. Translating gives CASSLTSGSHEQFF.

The count of this clonotype is one. The germline gene is not matched at one end of the junction; a read error may be the cause. The chain has TRBV9 and TRBJ1-2; perhaps TRBD1 as D (5 bases). The germline V gene encodes CDR1 SGDLS and CDR2 YYNGEE. This CDR3 region has 12 residues. The CDR3, as DNA: TGTGCCAGCAGCCTCGGGACGGTTGGCTGCACCTTC. It translates to CASSLGTVGCTF. Based on the CDR3 plus reference TRBV9 and TRBJ1-2, the full variable domain is DSGVTQTPKHLITATGQRVTLRCSPRSGDLSVYWYQQSLDQGLQFLIQYYNGEERAKGNILERFSAQQFPDLHSELNLSSLELGDSALYFCASSLGTVGCTFGSGTRLTVV.

The chain links TRBV11-2 to TRBJ1-1; D is undetermined. Germline V CDR1 and CDR2: SGHAT, FQNNGV. Trimming cost V 5 bases and J 3 bases, with 10 bases left between them. CDR3 length equals 13 residues. The DNA of the CDR3 is TGTGCCAGCAGCATACCGGGGTACACTGAAGCTTTCTTT. Its protein is CASSIPGYTEAFF.

The genes are TRBV20-1 and TRBJ2-1, with D perhaps TRBD1 or TRBD2 (5 bases each). The CDR3 length is 12 residues. Germline V gene sequence: CDR1 DFQATT, CDR2 SNEGSKA (reference sequence). V lost 5 bases, J lost 5 bases, and 10 bases lay in between. CDR3 amino acids: CSAGDGNNEQFF. For the CDR3, the DNA is TGCAGTGCTGGGGACGGTAACAATGAGCAGTTCTTC.

This sequence joins TRBV4-1 and TRBJ2-7; D is possibly TRBD2 (7 bases). The V gene lost 4 bases and the J gene lost 5 bases, with 18 bases spanning the gap. Germline-derived CDR1 and CDR2 are MGHRA and YSYEKL. This CDR3 is 15 amino acids long. The CDR3 is CASSPRGPIANEQYF. CDR3 nucleotide sequence: TGCGCCAGCAGCCCGCGGGGGCCGATCGCGAACGAGCAGTACTTC.

The sample holds a few counts of this clonotype. V and J are TRBV7-2 and TRBJ2-1, with D maybe TRBD2 (5 bases). Trimming left V 5 bases short and J 7 bases short, with 21 bases between. CDR1 SGHTA and CDR2 FQGNSA come from the germline V gene. CDR3 size: 16 residues. Here the CDR3 DNA reads TGTGCCAGCAGCCTGGCCGGCGAGGGAGTCGTGAATGAGCAGTTCTTC. Amino acids: CASSLAGEGVVNEQFF.

The V gene is TRBV4-1, the J gene TRBJ2-1, with TRBD1 matching 7 bases. This CDR3 has 15 amino acids. V gave up 1 base and J gave up 6 bases; unmatched junction bases: 6. CDR1 is MGHRA and CDR2 is YSYEKL in the germline V gene. The CDR3 spells CASSQGTGSTNEQFF. The CDR3, as DNA: TGCGCCAGCAGCCAAGGGACAGGATCGACCAATGAGCAGTTCTTC.

The chain uses TRBV29-1 and TRBJ2-4; D possibly corresponds to TRBD1 (6 bases). V was clipped by 5 bases and J by 15 bases, with 17 bases between them. CDR3 size: 11 residues. Germline CDR1 SQVTM, CDR2 ANQGSEA. The CDR3 sequence is CSVKNQGLRYF. DNA of the CDR3: TGCAGCGTTAAAAACCAGGGGCTCAGGTACTTC.

The V call is TRBV25-1, the J call TRBJ2-3, with 9 bases identical to TRBD1. Germline V gene lookup returns CDR1 MGHDK and CDR2 SYGVNS. The CDR3 is 15 amino acids. Trimming at V came to 7 bases and at J to 6 bases, leaving 11 bases not matched to a gene. CDR3 coding DNA: TGTGCCAGCAAACCGGGACAGGGTATTAGGGATACGCAGTATTTT. Protein product: CASKPGQGIRDTQYF.

The table lists this clonotype with a few counts. The genes are TRBV15 and TRBJ1-2; D gene uncertain. Germline lookup yields CDR1 LNHNV and CDR2 YYDKDF (reference sequence). The ends were cut back, 6 bases at V and 4 bases at J, with 12 bases in the middle. There are 13 residues in the CDR3. The chain's CDR3 is CATRAWPLYGYTF. As DNA, the CDR3 is TGTGCCACCAGGGCCTGGCCGCTCTATGGCTACACCTTC.

The V and J genes are TRBV7-8 and TRBJ2-3; D uncertain. With 1 base removed from V and 4 bases from J, the gap between germline ends came to 9 bases. This CDR3 contains 14 residues. CDR1 SGHVS and CDR2 FQNEAQ come from the germline V gene. The CDR3 region is CASSLEPGPDTQYF. The DNA for the CDR3 is TGTGCCAGCAGCTTAGAGCCGGGCCCAGATACGCAGTATTTT.

This clonotype showed up many times. This chain connects TRBV6-2 or TRBV6-3 to TRBJ2-1; D possibly corresponds to TRBD1 (6 bases). V was pared by 6 bases and J by 8 bases, with 14 bases between. From germline, CDR1 is MNHEY and CDR2 SVGEGT. CDR3 length: 13 amino acids. CDR3: CASSPLQGYEQFF. The CDR3 DNA sequence: TGTGCCAGCAGCCCTCTACAGGGATATGAGCAGTTCTTC.

There are a few counts of this clonotype. The chain links TRBV7-2 to TRBJ1-2, with D maybe TRBD1 (5 bases). The CDR3 totals 14 residues. V lost 0 bases, J lost 7 bases, and 12 bases lay in between. Looked up from germline, CDR1 is SGHTA and CDR2 is FQGNSA. The CDR3 loop reads CASSLAQPRGGYTF. DNA for the CDR3: TGTGCCAGCAGCTTAGCTCAACCTAGGGGTGGCTACACCTTC. Full variable domain (remainder filled in from reference TRBV7-2 and TRBJ1-2): GAGVSQSPSNKVTEKGKDVELRCDPISGHTALYWYRQSLGQGLEFLIYFQGNSAPDKSGLPSDRFSAERTGGSVSTLTIQRTQQEDSAVYLCASSLAQPRGGYTFGSGTRLTVV.

The chain links TRBV27 to TRBJ1-1; D is unresolved. The CDR3 consists of 15 residues. V was clipped by 4 bases and J by 0 bases, with 12 bases between them. CDR1 is MNHEY and CDR2 is SMNVEV in the germline V gene (reference sequence). CDR3 nucleotide sequence: TGTGCCAGCAGTTCCCAAAGAGGGCTGAACACTGAAGCTTTCTTT. Its protein product is CASSSQRGLNTEAFF.

The rearrangement uses TRBV27 and TRBJ2-5; the D gene could be TRBD1 or TRBD2 (5 bases each). V dropped 5 bases and J dropped 1 base, with 17 bases sitting between them. The CDR3 spans 16 residues. The germline gives CDR1 MNHEY, CDR2 SMNVEV (reference sequence). CDR3 loop: CASSHVRGPIQETQYF. Here the CDR3 DNA reads TGTGCCAGCAGTCACGTGAGGGGCCCCATCCAAGAGACCCAGTACTTC.

J is TRBJ1-5 and V is TRBV4-3; D is unclear. CDR1 LGHNA and CDR2 YSLEER come from the germline V gene. The CDR3 sequence is 13 residues long. V lost 1 base, J lost 6 bases, and 7 bases lay in between. This chain's CDR3 is CASSQGSAQPQHF. CDR3 nucleotide sequence: TGCGCCAGCAGCCAAGGAAGCGCTCAGCCCCAGCATTTT.

The chain employs TRBV11-2 and TRBJ1-2; D remains unclear. V lost 4 bases to trimming and J lost 5 bases, with 8 bases between them. The CDR3 is 12 amino acids. From germline, CDR1 is SGHAT and CDR2 FQNNGV. The CDR3: CASSSKEYGYTF. The CDR3 DNA follows: TGTGCCAGCAGCTCTAAAGAATATGGCTACACCTTC.

This sequence joins TRBV7-8 and TRBJ2-7; the D gene could be TRBD1 or TRBD2 (5 bases each). CDR1 is SGHVS and CDR2 is FQNEAQ in the germline V gene. This CDR3 region has 16 residues. V was pared by 2 bases and J by 5 bases, with 19 bases between. The CDR3 coding sequence is TGTGCCAGCAGCTTATTGGGACGGACCTTACAAAACGAGCAGTACTTC. Translation: CASSLLGRTLQNEQYF.

This chain links TRBV20-1 with TRBJ2-3; TRBD2 is a possible D gene (7 bases). Trimming cost V 3 bases and J 0 bases, with 13 bases left between them. The CDR3 is 15 residues long. Germline V gene sequence: CDR1 DFQATT, CDR2 SNEGSKA (reference sequence). CDR3 nucleotides: TGCAGTGCTAGGACGGGGGGCCCTAGCACAGATACGCAGTATTTT. Its translation: CSARTGGPSTDTQYF.

The genes are TRBV20-1 and TRBJ2-1, with 8 bases identical to TRBD1. The CDR3 is 14 amino acids. V lost 6 bases, J lost 8 bases, and 12 bases stayed unmatched. Germline assignment: CDR1 DFQATT and CDR2 SNEGSKA (reference sequence). CDR3 nucleotides: TGCAGTGCGACCGGGACAGGAGCTTTTGATGAGCAGTTCTTC. It translates to CSATGTGAFDEQFF.

The chain recombines TRBV7-6 with TRBJ1-5; D unresolved. With 5 bases removed from V and 7 bases from J, the gap between germline ends came to 12 bases. Germline-derived CDR1 and CDR2 are SGHVS and FNYEAQ. The CDR3 has 13 amino acids. The CDR3 region is CASSTTDGQPQHF. The CDR3, as DNA: TGTGCCAGCAGCACTACTGATGGACAGCCCCAGCATTTT.

This clonotype turned up a few times. The genes are TRBV6-4 and TRBJ2-4; D remains unclear. The germline V gene has CDR1 MRHNA and CDR2 SNTAGT. Between the trimmed V and J ends, which lost 2 bases and 5 bases, there was a span of 7 bases. CDR3 length: 13 amino acids. CDR3 region: CASSDGEENIQYF. CDR3 sequence (DNA): TGTGCCAGCAGTGACGGTGAAGAAAACATTCAGTACTTC.

This chain uses TRBV29-1 with TRBJ2-1; 9 bases agree with TRBD2. The V and J ends lost 6 bases and 4 bases, in that order; junction bases with no gene match: 7. Germline CDR1 is SQVTM and CDR2 is ANQGSEA. CDR3 size: 14 residues. In nucleotides, the CDR3 is TGCAGCGTGGTCGAAAGCGGGAGGTACAATGAGCAGTTCTTC. It is translated as CSVVESGRYNEQFF.